A selection of T cell receptor beta chains follows, all from one sample in a study of CD8 T cells in ankylosing spondylitis. MiXCR was run by TCRdb on the 5' RACE reads, yielding one entry per CDR3 protein. The data contain around 770,000 distinct CDR3 sequences, 10% to 15% of them seen just once; the ten biggest clones take up roughly 0.51%. Sequencing input: blood, either unsorted or a sorted T cell fraction (not recorded which). Receptors originate from a male donor with ankylosing spondylitis. Both conserved end residues are trimmed from each CDR3. Part of the rows lack a size; the others show once, few, many or a class for expanded clones.

TRBJ1-6	few	TRBV7-2	12	ASSLGPETGRLH
TRBJ1-2	.	TRBV20-1	13	SAKTGLTISYGYT
TRBJ1-4	few	TRBV5-1	12	ASSVGQGSEKLF
TRBJ2-3	few	TRBV20-1	14	SAPPPLGESSDTQY
TRBJ2-1	.	TRBV6-1	12	ASRSQGVYNEQF
TRBJ2-1	few	TRBV19	13	ASSKRGGDAHEQF
TRBJ1-2	many	TRBV12-3/TRBV12-4	12	ASSRGTANYGYT
TRBJ2-1	many	TRBV10-1	11	ASSVTADNEQF
TRBJ2-7	many	TRBV20-1	12	SARPPRWTYEQY
TRBJ2-7	many	TRBV6-2/TRBV6-3	14	ASSGAGEWFSYEQY
TRBJ1-1	.	TRBV7-2	12	ASSLARRSTEAF
TRBJ1-1	many	TRBV5-1	10	ASSLSGTEAF
TRBJ2-1	many	TRBV20-1	13	SARDPRTSGNEQF
TRBJ2-1	many	TRBV6-1	11	ASGGRVDNEQF
TRBJ1-2	few	TRBV28	11	ASSKAGGDGYT
TRBJ2-1	few	TRBV20-1	9	SARYLGEQF
TRBJ2-7	few	TRBV5-1	12	ASSSWTDRNEQY
TRBJ1-4	.	TRBV4-2	13	ASSQGGAYNEKLF
TRBJ1-1	.	TRBV5-1	13	ATRSRMGMDTEAF
TRBJ2-1	.	TRBV20-1	13	SALDRVASYNEQF
TRBJ1-1	.	TRBV5-1	10	ASSSVGVEAF
TRBJ1-2	.	TRBV5-1	15	ASSITGTGGAIYGYT
TRBJ2-1	few	TRBV5-1	15	ASSFTMQQGWWNEQF
TRBJ1-2	many	TRBV20-1	10	SAIRGPDGYT
TRBJ2-3	.	TRBV5-6	11	ASSFRERDTQY
TRBJ1-6	few	TRBV5-1	15	ASSPMGQSSYNSPLH
TRBJ2-5	few	TRBV28	12	ASSYPTSGETQY
TRBJ2-1	few	TRBV20-1	12	SASRDSGSDEQF
TRBJ1-5	.	TRBV6-2/TRBV6-3	13	ASSFRQYSNQPQH
TRBJ2-5	.	TRBV5-1	14	ASSLARASTWETQY
TRBJ2-3	.	TRBV6-1	14	ASSESSGGPGDTQY
TRBJ2-5	.	TRBV7-6	16	ASSLSFTAGGQQETQY
TRBJ1-5	few	TRBV10-3	17	AISGATGQGASVNQPQH
TRBJ2-1	few	TRBV29-1	13	SVDSPGPSYNEQF
TRBJ2-2	few	TRBV20-1	11	SASRQGIGELF
TRBJ1-1	few	TRBV10-3	15	AIRRQAQRGMNTEAF
TRBJ1-6	many	TRBV20-1	14	SARTETGTANSPLH
TRBJ1-2	few	TRBV6-5	12	ASSYHGRSYGYT
TRBJ2-7	.	TRBV20-1	12	SARGGTETYEQY
TRBJ2-2	few	TRBV4-3	14	ASSQDGGSNTGELF
TRBJ1-4	few	TRBV7-9	12	ASSAWPSNEKLF
TRBJ1-1	many	TRBV4-2	12	ASSLPGHPLEAF
TRBJ1-1	few	TRBV7-2	13	ASSLALSRNTEAF
TRBJ2-5	.	TRBV24-1	13	ATSETGTPQETQY
TRBJ1-6	.	TRBV11-2	13	ASSLGQGPNSPLH
TRBJ2-7	few	TRBV6-5	12	ASSYLGNRGKQY
TRBJ1-5	few	TRBV30	13	AWSFKGQGNQPQH
TRBJ1-1	.	TRBV20-1	10	SATDGDTEAF
TRBJ2-1	.	TRBV4-3	13	ASSSLEGVPNEQF
TRBJ2-1	many	TRBV29-1	12	SVRGLVGQGEQF
TRBJ2-7	many	TRBV9	12	ASMRGLAGVEQY
TRBJ2-6	.	TRBV20-1	15	SARRREGSSGANVLT
TRBJ2-7	few	TRBV11-2	12	ASSAGTVGYEQY
TRBJ2-7	many	TRBV7-8	11	ASSFLAFDEQY
TRBJ2-2	.	TRBV20-1	13	SAGRVVRDTGELF